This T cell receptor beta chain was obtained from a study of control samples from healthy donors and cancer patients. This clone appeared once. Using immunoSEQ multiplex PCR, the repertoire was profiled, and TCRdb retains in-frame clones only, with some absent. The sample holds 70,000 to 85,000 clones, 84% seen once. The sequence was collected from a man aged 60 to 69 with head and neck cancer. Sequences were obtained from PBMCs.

CDR3 nucleotide sequence: TGTGCCAGTAGCAGGGCCATCACGCTAACCGGGGAGCTGTTTTTT. Translation: CASSRAITLTGELFF. The chain combines TRBV19 with TRBJ2-2; possible D gene TRBD1, 5 bases. This CDR3 has 15 residues. Trimming took off 6 bases at V and 5 bases at J, with 16 bases between the two ends. Looked up from germline, CDR1 is LNHDA and CDR2 is SQIVND (reference sequence).